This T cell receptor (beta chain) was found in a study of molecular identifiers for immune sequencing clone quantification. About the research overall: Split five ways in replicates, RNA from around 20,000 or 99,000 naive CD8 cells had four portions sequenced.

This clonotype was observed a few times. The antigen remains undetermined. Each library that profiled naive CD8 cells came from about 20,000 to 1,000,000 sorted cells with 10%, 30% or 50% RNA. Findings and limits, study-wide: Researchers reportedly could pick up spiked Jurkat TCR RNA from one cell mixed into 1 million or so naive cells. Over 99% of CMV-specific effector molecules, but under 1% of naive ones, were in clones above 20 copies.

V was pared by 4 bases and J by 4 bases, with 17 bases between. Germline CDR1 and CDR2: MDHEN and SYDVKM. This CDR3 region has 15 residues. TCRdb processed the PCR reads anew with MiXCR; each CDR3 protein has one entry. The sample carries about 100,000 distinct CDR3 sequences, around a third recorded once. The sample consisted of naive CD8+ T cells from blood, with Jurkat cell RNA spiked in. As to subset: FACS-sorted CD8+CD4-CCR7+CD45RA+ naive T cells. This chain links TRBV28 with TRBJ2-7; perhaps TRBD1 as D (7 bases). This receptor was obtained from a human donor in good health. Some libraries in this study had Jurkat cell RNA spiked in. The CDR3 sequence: CASSYLPSGGYEQYF. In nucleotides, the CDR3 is TGTGCCAGCAGTTACCTACCTTCAGGGGGGTACGAGCAGTACTTC.